These 6 T cell receptor beta chains originate from one sample sequenced in a study of radiation and T cells in renal cell carcinoma. Assay: immunoSEQ multiplex PCR; the TCRdb copy retains only in-frame clones and omits some. Here the sample spans 100,000 to 150,000 clones, around 85% being singletons. The time point was: blood 2 weeks post-SBRT. Specified treatment: 15 Gy SBRT to primary tumor, nephrectomy 4 weeks later. The sample consisted of blood, taken from a patient whose treatment included radiotherapy and nephrectomy. These receptors came from a man in his fifties or sixties with renal cell carcinoma.

The chain links TRBV5-6 to TRBJ2-7, with 7 bases matching TRBD2. The V and J ends lost 1 base and 2 bases, in that order; junction bases with no gene match: 6. This CDR3 is 15 amino acids long. Germline V gene sequence: CDR1 SGHDT, CDR2 YYEEEE. For the CDR3, the DNA is TGTGCCAGCAGCTTGACCGGGACTATGGCCTACGAGCAGTACTTC. Protein sequence: CASSLTGTMAYEQYF.

This clone was seen once. The chain is built from TRBV4-2 and TRBJ1-1; TRBD1 aligns across 7 bases. This CDR3 contains 18 residues. Germline V lookup: CDR1 LGHNA, CDR2 YNFKEQ. Unmatched junction bases numbered 15, after V lost 4 bases and J lost 1 base. The chain's CDR3 is CASSPLSRGLVENTEAFF. The CDR3 coding sequence is TGTGCCAGCAGCCCCTTGTCGAGGGGGCTTGTGGAGAACACTGAAGCTTTCTTT.

The chain joins TRBV18 to TRBJ2-3, with 9 bases aligning to TRBD2. This CDR3 has 14 amino acids. V dropped 0 bases and J dropped 6; count of bases not matched to a gene: 1. CDR1 and CDR2 from the germline V gene are KGHSH and LQKENI. CDR3 DNA: TGTGCCAGCTCACCACCTAGCGGGGGTGATACGCAGTATTTT. Encoded protein: CASSPPSGGDTQYF.

V is TRBV30 and J is TRBJ2-1; perhaps D is TRBD1 or TRBD2 (5 bases each). The CDR3 contains 16 residues. V dropped 2 bases and J dropped 7 bases, with 21 bases sitting between them. CDR1 is GTSNPN and CDR2 is SVGIG in the germline V gene (reference sequence). As DNA, the CDR3 is TGTGCCTGGAGTCCGCCCCTACTTTCGGGGCGAAATGAGCAGTTCTTC. It specifies CAWSPPLLSGRNEQFF.

The J gene is TRBJ2-3, the V gene TRBV9, with 9 bases aligning to TRBD1. This CDR3 is 20 amino acids long. The germline gives CDR1 SGDLS, CDR2 YYNGEE. The V and J ends lost 3 bases and 4 bases, in that order; junction bases with no gene match: 21. This CDR3 reads CASSAQPGQGGLEVPDTQYF. CDR3 nucleotide sequence: TGTGCCAGCAGCGCACAGCCGGGACAGGGTGGTTTAGAAGTCCCAGATACGCAGTATTTT.

V gene TRBV6-5 combines with J gene TRBJ1-3; D gene unclear. The CDR3 sequence is 14 residues long. Deletions cut 2 bases from V and 1 base from J, with 6 bases between. Germline V gene lookup returns CDR1 MNHEY and CDR2 SVGAGI. Here the CDR3 reads CASSYGISGNTIYF. DNA of the CDR3: TGTGCCAGCAGTTACGGAATTTCTGGAAACACCATATATTTT.